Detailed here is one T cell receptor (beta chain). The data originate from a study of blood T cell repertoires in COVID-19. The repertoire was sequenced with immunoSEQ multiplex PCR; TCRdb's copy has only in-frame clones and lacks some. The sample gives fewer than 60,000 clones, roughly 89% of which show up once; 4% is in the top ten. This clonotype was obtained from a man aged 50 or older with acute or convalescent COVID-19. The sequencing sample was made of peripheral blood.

CDR3 nucleotide sequence: TGTGCCAGCAAGTTAGCGGGAGGAGGAGATACGCAGTATTTT. Protein product: CASKLAGGGDTQYF. The V and J genes are TRBV25-1 and TRBJ2-3; 10 bases agree with TRBD2. Per germline, CDR1 MGHDK and CDR2 SYGVNS. With 7 bases clipped from V and 5 bases from J, the junction kept 6 bases outside the gene matches. This CDR3 comprises 14 residues.